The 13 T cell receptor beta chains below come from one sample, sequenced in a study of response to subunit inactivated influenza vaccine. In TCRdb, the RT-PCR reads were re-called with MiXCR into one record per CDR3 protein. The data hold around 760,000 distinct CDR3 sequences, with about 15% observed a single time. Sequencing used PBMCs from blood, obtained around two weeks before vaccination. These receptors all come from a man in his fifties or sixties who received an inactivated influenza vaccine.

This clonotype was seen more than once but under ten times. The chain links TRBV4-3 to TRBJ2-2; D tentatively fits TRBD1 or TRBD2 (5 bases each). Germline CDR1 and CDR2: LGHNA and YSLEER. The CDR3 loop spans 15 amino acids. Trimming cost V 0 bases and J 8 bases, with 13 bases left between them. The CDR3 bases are TGCGCCAGCAGCCAAGAGCCCGGGGCTGCAGGGGAGCTGTTTTTT. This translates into CASSQEPGAAGELFF.

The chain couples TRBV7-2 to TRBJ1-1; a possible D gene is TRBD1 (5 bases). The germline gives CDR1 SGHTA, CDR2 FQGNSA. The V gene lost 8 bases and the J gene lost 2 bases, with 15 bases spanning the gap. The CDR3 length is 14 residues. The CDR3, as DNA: TGTGCCAGCCGAAAGGGGCAGATCAACACTGAAGCTTTCTTT. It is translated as CASRKGQINTEAFF.

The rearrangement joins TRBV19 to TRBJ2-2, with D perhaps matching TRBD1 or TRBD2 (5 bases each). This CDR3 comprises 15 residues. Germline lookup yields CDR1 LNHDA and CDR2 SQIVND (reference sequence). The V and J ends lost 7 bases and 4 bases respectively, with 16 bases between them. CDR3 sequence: CASTKTGTGTGELFF. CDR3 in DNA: TGTGCCAGTACGAAAACCGGGACGGGCACCGGGGAGCTGTTTTTT.

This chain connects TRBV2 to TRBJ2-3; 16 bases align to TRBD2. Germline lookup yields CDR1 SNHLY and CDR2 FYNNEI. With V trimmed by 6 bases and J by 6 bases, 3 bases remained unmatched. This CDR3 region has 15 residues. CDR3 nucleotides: TGTGCCAGCAGGGGACTAGCGGGGGGGCCCGATACGCAGTATTTT. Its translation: CASRGLAGGPDTQYF. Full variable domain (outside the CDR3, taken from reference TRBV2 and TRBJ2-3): EPEVTQTPSHQVTQMGQEVILRCVPISNHLYFYWYRQILGQKVEFLVSFYNNEISEKSEIFDDQFSVERPDGSNFTLKIRSTKLEDSAMYFCASRGLAGGPDTQYFGPGTRLTVL.

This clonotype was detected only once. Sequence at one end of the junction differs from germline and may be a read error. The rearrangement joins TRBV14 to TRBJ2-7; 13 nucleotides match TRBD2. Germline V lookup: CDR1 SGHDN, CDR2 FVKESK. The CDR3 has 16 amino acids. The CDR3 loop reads CASSEEGLAGAYEHYF. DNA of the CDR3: TGTGCCAGCAGCGAAGAAGGACTAGCGGGGGCCTACGAGCATTACTTC.

The CDR3 DNA follows: TGCGCCAGCAGCTCAATTGGGACTAGCGGAGAGAAAGGGAGGTACAATGAGCAGTTCTTC. Its translation: CASSSIGTSGEKGRYNEQFF. The V gene is TRBV5-1, the J gene TRBJ2-1; 11 bases agree with TRBD2. This CDR3 comprises 20 residues. The ends lost 3 bases at V and 4 bases at J; junction bases unmatched: 18. Per germline, CDR1 SGHRS and CDR2 YFSETQ.

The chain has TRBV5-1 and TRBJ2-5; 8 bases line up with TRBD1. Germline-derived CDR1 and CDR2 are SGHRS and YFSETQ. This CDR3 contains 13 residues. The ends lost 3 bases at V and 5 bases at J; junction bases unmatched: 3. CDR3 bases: TGCGCCAGCAGCTCCTGGACAGGGGAGACCCAGTACTTC. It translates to CASSSWTGETQYF.

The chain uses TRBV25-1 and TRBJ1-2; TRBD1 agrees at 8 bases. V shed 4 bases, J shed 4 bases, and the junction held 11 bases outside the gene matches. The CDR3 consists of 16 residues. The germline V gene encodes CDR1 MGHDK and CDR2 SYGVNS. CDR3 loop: CASSGLDRVSGYGYTF. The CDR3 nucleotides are TGTGCCAGCAGTGGCCTGGACAGGGTTTCTGGCTATGGCTACACCTTC.

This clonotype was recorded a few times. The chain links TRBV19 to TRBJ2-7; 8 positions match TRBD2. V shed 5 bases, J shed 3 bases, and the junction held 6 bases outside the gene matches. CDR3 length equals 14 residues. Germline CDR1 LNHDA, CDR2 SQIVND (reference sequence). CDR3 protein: CASSEVAGNYEQYF. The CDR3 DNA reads TGTGCCAGTAGTGAGGTAGCGGGGAACTACGAGCAGTACTTC. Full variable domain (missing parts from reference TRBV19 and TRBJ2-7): DGGITQSPKYLFRKEGQNVTLSCEQNLNHDAMYWYRQDPGQGLRLIYYSQIVNDFQKGDIAEGYSVSREKKESFPLTVTSAQKNPTAFYLCASSEVAGNYEQYFGPGTRLTVT.

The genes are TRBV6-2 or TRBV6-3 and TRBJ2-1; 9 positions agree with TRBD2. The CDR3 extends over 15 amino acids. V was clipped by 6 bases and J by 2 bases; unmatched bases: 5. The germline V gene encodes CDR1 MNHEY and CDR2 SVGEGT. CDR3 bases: TGTGCCAGCAGGCTAGCGGGGAGTGCCTACAATGAGCAGTTCTTC. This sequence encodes CASRLAGSAYNEQFF.

The CDR3 region is CASSLMGPGELFF. The CDR3 region has the DNA TGCGCCAGCAGCTTGATGGGGCCCGGGGAGCTGTTTTTT. This chain links TRBV5-1 with TRBJ2-2; D is perhaps TRBD1 (5 bases). The CDR3 has 13 amino acids. Germline-derived CDR1 and CDR2 are SGHRS and YFSETQ. Between the trimmed V and J ends, which lost 1 base and 6 bases, there was a span of 7 bases.

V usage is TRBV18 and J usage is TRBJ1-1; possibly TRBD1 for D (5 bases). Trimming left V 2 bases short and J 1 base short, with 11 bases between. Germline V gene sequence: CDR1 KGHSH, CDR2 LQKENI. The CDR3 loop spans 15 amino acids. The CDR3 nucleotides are TGTGCCAGCTCACCAATGACAGTTCCGAACACTGAAGCTTTCTTT. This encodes CASSPMTVPNTEAFF.

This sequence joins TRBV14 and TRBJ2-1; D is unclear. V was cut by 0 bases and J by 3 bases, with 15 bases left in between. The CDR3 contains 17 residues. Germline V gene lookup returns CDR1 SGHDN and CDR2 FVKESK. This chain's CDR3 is CASSQDLGTMLYNEQFF. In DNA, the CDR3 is TGTGCCAGCAGCCAAGACTTGGGTACGATGCTCTACAATGAGCAGTTCTTC.